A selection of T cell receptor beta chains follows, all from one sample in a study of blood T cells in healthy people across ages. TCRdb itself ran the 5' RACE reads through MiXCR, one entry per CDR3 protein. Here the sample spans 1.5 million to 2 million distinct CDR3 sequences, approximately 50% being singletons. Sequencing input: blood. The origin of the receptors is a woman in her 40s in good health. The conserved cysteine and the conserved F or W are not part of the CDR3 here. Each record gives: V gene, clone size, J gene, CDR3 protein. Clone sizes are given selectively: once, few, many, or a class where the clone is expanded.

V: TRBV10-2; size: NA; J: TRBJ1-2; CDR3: ASSDPGTVNYGYT
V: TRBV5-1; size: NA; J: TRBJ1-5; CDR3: AGSFLGDSSQPQH
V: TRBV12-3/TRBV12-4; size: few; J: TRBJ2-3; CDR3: ASSLAGDRATDTQY
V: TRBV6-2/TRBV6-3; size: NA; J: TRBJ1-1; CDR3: ASSYMGLRTEAF
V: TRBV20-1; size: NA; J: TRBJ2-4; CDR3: SARGSGGENIQY
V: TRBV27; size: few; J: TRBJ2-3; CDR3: ASSLETGSDTQY
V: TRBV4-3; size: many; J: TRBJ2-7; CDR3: ASSQESRGGYEQY
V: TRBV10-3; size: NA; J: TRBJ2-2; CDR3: AIRDRNTGELF
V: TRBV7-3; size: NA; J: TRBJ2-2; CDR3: ASSLTGDYTGELF
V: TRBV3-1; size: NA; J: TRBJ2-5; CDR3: ASSLSRRIEETQY
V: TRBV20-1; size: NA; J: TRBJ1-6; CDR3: SARDSGTGLSPLH
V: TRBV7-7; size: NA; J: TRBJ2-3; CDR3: ASSLGGGANTDTQY